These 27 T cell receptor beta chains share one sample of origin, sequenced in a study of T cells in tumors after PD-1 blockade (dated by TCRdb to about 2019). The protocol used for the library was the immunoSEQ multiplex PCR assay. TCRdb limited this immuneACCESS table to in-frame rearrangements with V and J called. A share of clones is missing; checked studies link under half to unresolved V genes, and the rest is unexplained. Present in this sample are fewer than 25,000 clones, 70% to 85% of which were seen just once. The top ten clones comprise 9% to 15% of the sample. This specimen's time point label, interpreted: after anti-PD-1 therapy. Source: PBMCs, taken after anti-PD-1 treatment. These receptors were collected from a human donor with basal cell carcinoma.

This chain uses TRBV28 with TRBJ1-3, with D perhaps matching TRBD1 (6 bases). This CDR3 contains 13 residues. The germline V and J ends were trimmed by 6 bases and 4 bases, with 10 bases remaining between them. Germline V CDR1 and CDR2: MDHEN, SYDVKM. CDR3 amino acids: CASSPGGGNTIYF. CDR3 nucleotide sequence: TGTGCCAGCAGCCCTGGGGGCGGAAACACCATATATTTT.

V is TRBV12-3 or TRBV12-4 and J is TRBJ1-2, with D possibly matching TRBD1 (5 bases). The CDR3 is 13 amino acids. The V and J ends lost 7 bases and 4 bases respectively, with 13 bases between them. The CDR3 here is CASNQPGTYGYTF. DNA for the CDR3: TGTGCCAGCAACCAGCCAGGGACCTATGGCTACACCTTC.

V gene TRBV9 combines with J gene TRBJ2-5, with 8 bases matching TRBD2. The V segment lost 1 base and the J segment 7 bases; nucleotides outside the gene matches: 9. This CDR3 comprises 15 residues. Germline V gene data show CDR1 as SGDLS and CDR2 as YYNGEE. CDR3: CASSVSLAGQGTQYF. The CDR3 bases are TGTGCCAGCAGCGTAAGTCTAGCGGGCCAGGGGACCCAGTACTTC.

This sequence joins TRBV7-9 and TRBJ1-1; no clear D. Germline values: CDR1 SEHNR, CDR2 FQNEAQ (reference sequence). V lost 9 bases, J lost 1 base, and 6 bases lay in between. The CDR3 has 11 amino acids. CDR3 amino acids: CASHPNTEAFF. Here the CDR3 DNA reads TGTGCCAGTCATCCGAACACTGAAGCTTTCTTT.

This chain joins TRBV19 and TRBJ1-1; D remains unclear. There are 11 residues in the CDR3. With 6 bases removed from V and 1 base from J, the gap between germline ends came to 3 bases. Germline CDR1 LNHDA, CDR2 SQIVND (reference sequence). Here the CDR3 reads CASRQNTEAFF. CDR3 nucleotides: TGTGCCAGTAGACAGAACACTGAAGCTTTCTTT.

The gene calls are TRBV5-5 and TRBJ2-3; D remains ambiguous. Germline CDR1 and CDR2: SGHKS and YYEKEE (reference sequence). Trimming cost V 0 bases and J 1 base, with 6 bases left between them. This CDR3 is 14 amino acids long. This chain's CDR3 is CASSLVSRTDTQYF. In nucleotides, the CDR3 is TGTGCCAGCAGCTTGGTCAGCCGCACAGATACGCAGTATTTT.

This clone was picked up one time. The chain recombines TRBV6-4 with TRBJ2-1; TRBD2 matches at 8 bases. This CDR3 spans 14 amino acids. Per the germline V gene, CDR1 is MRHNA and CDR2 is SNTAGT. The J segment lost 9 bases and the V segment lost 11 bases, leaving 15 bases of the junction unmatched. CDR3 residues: CARIFPGLDFEQFF. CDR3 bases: TGTGCCCGAATATTTCCGGGACTAGATTTTGAGCAGTTCTTC.

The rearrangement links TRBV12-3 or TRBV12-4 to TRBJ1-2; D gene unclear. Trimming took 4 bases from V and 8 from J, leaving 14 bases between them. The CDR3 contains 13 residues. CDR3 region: CASSSLPDWGYTF. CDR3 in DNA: TGTGCCAGCAGTTCGTTGCCCGATTGGGGCTACACCTTC.

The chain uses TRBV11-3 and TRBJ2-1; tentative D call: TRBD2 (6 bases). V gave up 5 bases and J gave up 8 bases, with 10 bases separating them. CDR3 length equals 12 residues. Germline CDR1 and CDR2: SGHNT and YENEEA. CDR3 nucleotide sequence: TGTGCCAGCAGCAACCGGGACTATGAGCAGTTCTTC. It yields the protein CASSNRDYEQFF.

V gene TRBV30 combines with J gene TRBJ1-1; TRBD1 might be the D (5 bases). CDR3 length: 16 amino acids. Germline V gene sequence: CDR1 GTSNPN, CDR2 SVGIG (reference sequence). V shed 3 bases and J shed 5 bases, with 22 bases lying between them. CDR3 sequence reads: CAWRPRGIQGYTEAFF. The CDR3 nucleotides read TGTGCCTGGAGACCTCGGGGGATTCAGGGTTATACTGAAGCTTTCTTT.

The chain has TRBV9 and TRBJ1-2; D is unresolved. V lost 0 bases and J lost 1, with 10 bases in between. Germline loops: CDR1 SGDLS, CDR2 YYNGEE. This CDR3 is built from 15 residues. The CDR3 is CASSVAGSSNYGYTF. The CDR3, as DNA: TGTGCCAGCAGCGTAGCAGGCAGTAGTAACTATGGCTACACCTTC. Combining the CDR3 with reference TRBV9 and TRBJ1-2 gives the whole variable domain DSGVTQTPKHLITATGQRVTLRCSPRSGDLSVYWYQQSLDQGLQFLIQYYNGEERAKGNILERFSAQQFPDLHSELNLSSLELGDSALYFCASSVAGSSNYGYTFGSGTRLTVV.

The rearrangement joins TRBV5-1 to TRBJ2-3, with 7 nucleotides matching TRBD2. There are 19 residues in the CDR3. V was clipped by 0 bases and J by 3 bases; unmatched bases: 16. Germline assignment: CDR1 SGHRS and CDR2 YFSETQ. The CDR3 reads CASSLDRTLGGGRTDTQYF. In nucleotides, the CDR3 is TGCGCCAGCAGCTTGGACCGTACCTTAGGCGGGGGACGGACAGATACGCAGTATTTT.

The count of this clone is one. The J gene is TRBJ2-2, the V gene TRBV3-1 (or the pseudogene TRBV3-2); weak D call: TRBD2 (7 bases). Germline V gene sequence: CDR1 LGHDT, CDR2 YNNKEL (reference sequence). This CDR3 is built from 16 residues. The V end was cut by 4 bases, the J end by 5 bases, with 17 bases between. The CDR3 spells CASSPHVGGRTGELFF. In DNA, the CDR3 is TGTGCCAGCAGCCCCCACGTGGGGGGGCGAACCGGGGAGCTGTTTTTT.

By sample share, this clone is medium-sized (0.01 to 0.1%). The CDR3 loop is CASSFSGVNTEAFF. CDR3 DNA: TGTGCCAGCAGCTTCTCCGGGGTGAACACTGAAGCTTTCTTT. The V gene is TRBV11-3, the J gene TRBJ1-1; D remains unclear. This CDR3 contains 14 residues. V lost 3 bases and J 0 bases, leaving 8 bases between the germline ends. In germline, CDR1 is SGHNT, CDR2 YENEEA.

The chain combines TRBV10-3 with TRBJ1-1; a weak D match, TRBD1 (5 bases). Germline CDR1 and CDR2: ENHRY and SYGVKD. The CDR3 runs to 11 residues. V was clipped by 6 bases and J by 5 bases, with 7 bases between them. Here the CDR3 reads CAIRGVTEAFF. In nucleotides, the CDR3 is TGTGCCATCAGGGGGGTAACTGAAGCTTTCTTT.

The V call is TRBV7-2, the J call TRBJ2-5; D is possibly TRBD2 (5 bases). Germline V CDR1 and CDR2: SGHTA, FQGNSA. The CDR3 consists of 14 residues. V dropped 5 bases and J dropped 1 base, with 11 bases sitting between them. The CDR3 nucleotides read TGTGCCAGCAGCCAAGGTACTAGCCAAGAGACCCAGTACTTC. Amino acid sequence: CASSQGTSQETQYF.

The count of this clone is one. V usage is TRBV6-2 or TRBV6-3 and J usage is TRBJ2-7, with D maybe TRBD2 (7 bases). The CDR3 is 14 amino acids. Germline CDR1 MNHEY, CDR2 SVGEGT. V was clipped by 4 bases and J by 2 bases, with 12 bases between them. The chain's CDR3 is CASSLPGGPYEQYF. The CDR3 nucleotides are TGTGCCAGCAGTTTGCCGGGGGGCCCCTACGAGCAGTACTTC.

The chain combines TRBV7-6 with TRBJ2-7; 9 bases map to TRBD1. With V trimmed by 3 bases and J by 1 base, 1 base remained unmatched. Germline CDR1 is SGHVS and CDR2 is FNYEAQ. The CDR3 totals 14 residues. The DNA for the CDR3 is TGTGCCAGCAGCTTCGGGACAGGGTCCTACGAGCAGTACTTC. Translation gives CASSFGTGSYEQYF.

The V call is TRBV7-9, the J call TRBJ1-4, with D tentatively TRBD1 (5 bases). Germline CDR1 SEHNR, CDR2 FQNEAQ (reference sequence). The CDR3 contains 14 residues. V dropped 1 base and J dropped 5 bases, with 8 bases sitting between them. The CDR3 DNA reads TGTGCCAGCAGCTTAGATTCAGGGAATGAAAAACTGTTTTTT. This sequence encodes CASSLDSGNEKLFF.

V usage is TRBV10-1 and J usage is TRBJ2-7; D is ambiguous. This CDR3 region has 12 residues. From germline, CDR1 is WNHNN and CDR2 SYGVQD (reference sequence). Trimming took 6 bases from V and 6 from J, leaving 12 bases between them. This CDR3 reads CASRPFGCEQYF. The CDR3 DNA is TGCGCCAGCAGACCCTTTGGCTGCGAGCAGTACTTC.

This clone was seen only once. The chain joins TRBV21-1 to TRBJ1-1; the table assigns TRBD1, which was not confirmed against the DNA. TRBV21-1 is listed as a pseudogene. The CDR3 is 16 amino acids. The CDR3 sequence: CASSRVTGTANTEAFF. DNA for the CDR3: TGTGCCAGCAGCAGAGTTACCGGGACAGCGAACACTGAAGCTTTCTTT.

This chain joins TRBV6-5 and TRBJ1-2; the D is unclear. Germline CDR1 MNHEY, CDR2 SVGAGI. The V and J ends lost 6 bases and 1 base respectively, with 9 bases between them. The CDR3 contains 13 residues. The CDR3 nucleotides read TGTGCCAGCAGATCTCCAATTAACTATGGCTACACCTTC. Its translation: CASRSPINYGYTF.

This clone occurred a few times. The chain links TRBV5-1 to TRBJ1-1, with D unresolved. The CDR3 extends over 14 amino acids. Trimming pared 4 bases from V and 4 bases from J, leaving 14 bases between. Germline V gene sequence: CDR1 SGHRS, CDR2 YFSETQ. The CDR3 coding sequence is TGCGCCAGCAGCCCGAGGACCGACGCCACTGAAGCTTTCTTT. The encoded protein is CASSPRTDATEAFF.

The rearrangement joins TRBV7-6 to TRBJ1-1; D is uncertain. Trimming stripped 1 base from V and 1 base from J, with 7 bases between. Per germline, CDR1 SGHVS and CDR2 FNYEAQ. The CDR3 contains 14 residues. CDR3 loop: CASSLGAQNTEAFF. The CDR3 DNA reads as TGTGCCAGCAGCTTAGGAGCCCAGAACACTGAAGCTTTCTTT.

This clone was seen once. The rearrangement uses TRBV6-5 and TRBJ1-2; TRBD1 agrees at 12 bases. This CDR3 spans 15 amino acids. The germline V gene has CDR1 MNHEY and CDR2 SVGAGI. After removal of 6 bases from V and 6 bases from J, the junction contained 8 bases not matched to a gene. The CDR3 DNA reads TGTGCCAGCAGCCGCCCGGGACAGGGGGCTAATGGCTACACCTTC. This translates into CASSRPGQGANGYTF.

The CDR3 sequence is CASSEDRGPKNIQYF. The DNA for the CDR3 is TGTGCCAGCAGTGAAGACAGGGGACCCAAAAACATTCAGTACTTC. V usage is TRBV2 and J usage is TRBJ2-4; 7 bases align to TRBD1. J lost 2 bases, V lost 1 base, and 2 bases had no gene match. This CDR3 spans 15 amino acids. CDR1 is SNHLY and CDR2 is FYNNEI in the germline V gene.

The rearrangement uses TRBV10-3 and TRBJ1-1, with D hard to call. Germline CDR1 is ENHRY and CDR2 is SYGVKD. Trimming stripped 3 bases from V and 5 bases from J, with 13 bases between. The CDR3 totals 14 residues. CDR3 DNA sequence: TGTGCCATCAGTGAAAAAGGGTACGGGACTGAAGCTTTCTTT. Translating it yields CAISEKGYGTEAFF.